This T cell receptor (beta chain) was obtained from a study of T cell responses to AZD1222 COVID-19 vaccine. The study's findings and limits: White British people made up most donors, females outnumbered males, and clonal diversity was possibly underestimated. Repertoires were obtained only post-peak T cell response. When two AZD1222 doses had been given, Spike-specific TCR breadth and depth rose. Spike-spanning, vaccine-associated CD4 TCRs were dominant at 160-218 and 743-854.

TCRdb keeps only in-frame clones here, not all; method: immunoSEQ multiplex PCR. The table shows fewer than 110,000 clones, with roughly 88% occurring only once. About this clone itself: As yet, its antigen is unknown.

Looked up from germline, CDR1 is MNHEY and CDR2 is SVGAGI. V lost 0 bases to trimming and J lost 4 bases; unmatched junction nucleotides: 3. The length of the CDR3 is 15 residues. This TCR was sampled from an adult in good health. This sample comprised peripheral blood, obtained on day 0 of AZD1222 vaccination. V gene TRBV6-5 combines with J gene TRBJ1-5; 7 positions agree with TRBD1. The CDR3 loop reads CASSYSGTDNQPQHF. The CDR3 DNA is TGTGCCAGCAGTTACTCCGGGACAGATAATCAGCCCCAGCATTTT.